One and the same sample provided the 6 T cell receptor beta chains below, sequenced in a study of graft-versus-host responses after intestinal transplantation. Assay: immunoSEQ multiplex PCR; the TCRdb copy retains only in-frame clones and omits some. In the table there are some 50,000 clones, 84% of which are singletons. These receptors are not linked to any known antigen. This material consisted of unstimulated CD4+ T cells sorted from spleen or lymph node cells, taken before transplant. Receptors originate from a human donor who was the organ donor for an intestinal transplant.

The chain is built from TRBV4-1 and TRBJ1-1, with D uncertain. Germline V lookup: CDR1 MGHRA, CDR2 YSYEKL. The CDR3 spans 13 residues. The V and J ends lost 0 bases and 11 bases respectively, with 13 bases between them. The CDR3 nucleotides are TGCGCCAGCAGCCAAGATCGAAGGGCACGGGCTTTCTTT. Translating gives CASSQDRRARAFF.

About this clone: The sample contains more than one DNA sequence encoding this CDR3. The J gene is TRBJ2-7, the V gene TRBV29-1; 9 nucleotides align to TRBD1. Trimming took 7 bases from V and 4 from J; bases not matched to a gene: 11. CDR1 and CDR2 from the germline V gene are SQVTM and ANQGSEA. The CDR3 has 14 amino acids. The CDR3 sequence: CSGRSGTGRYEQYF. The CDR3 nucleotides read TGCAGCGGTCGTTCCGGGACAGGGCGGTACGAGCAGTACTTC.

The chain carries TRBV7-9 and TRBJ1-4; D not resolved. V shed 5 bases and J shed 5 bases, with 3 bases lying between them. This CDR3 is 11 amino acids long. Germline-derived CDR1 and CDR2 are SEHNR and FQNEAQ (reference sequence). CDR3 protein: CASSNNEKLFF. The CDR3 DNA sequence: TGTGCCAGCAGCAACAATGAAAAACTGTTTTTT.

The chain has TRBV6-1 and TRBJ2-7; D is undetermined. The CDR3 contains 13 residues. The ends were cut back, 2 bases at V and 2 bases at J, with 7 bases in the middle. Germline CDR1 and CDR2: MNHNS and SASEGT. DNA for the CDR3: TGTGCCAGCAGTGAACGGATCCCCTACGAGCAGTACTTC. Its translation: CASSERIPYEQYF.

This clone was seen once. The chain couples TRBV7-9 to TRBJ2-7, with D possibly matching TRBD1 (6 bases). The germline V and J ends were trimmed by 2 bases and 3 bases, with 14 bases remaining between them. Germline CDR1 SEHNR, CDR2 FQNEAQ (reference sequence). The CDR3 is made up of 15 amino acids. CDR3 in amino acids: CASSLTGTLDYEQYF. CDR3 bases: TGTGCCAGCAGCTTAACAGGGACATTGGACTACGAGCAGTACTTC.

This clone turned up a few times. The chain employs TRBV5-1 and TRBJ2-1; D unclear. Germline CDR1 reads SGHRS; CDR2 reads YFSETQ. The CDR3 runs to 17 residues. V was cut by 0 bases and J by 0 bases, with 13 bases left in between. The CDR3 reads CASSLEFTGFSYNEQFF. The CDR3 bases are TGCGCCAGCAGCTTGGAGTTTACCGGCTTCTCCTACAATGAGCAGTTCTTC. The whole variable domain, filled in from reference TRBV5-1 and TRBJ2-1, reads KAGVTQTPRYLIKTRGQQVTLSCSPISGHRSVSWYQQTPGQGLQFLFEYFSETQRNKGNFPGRFSGRQFSNSRSEMNVSTLELGDSALYLCASSLEFTGFSYNEQFFGPGTRLTVL.